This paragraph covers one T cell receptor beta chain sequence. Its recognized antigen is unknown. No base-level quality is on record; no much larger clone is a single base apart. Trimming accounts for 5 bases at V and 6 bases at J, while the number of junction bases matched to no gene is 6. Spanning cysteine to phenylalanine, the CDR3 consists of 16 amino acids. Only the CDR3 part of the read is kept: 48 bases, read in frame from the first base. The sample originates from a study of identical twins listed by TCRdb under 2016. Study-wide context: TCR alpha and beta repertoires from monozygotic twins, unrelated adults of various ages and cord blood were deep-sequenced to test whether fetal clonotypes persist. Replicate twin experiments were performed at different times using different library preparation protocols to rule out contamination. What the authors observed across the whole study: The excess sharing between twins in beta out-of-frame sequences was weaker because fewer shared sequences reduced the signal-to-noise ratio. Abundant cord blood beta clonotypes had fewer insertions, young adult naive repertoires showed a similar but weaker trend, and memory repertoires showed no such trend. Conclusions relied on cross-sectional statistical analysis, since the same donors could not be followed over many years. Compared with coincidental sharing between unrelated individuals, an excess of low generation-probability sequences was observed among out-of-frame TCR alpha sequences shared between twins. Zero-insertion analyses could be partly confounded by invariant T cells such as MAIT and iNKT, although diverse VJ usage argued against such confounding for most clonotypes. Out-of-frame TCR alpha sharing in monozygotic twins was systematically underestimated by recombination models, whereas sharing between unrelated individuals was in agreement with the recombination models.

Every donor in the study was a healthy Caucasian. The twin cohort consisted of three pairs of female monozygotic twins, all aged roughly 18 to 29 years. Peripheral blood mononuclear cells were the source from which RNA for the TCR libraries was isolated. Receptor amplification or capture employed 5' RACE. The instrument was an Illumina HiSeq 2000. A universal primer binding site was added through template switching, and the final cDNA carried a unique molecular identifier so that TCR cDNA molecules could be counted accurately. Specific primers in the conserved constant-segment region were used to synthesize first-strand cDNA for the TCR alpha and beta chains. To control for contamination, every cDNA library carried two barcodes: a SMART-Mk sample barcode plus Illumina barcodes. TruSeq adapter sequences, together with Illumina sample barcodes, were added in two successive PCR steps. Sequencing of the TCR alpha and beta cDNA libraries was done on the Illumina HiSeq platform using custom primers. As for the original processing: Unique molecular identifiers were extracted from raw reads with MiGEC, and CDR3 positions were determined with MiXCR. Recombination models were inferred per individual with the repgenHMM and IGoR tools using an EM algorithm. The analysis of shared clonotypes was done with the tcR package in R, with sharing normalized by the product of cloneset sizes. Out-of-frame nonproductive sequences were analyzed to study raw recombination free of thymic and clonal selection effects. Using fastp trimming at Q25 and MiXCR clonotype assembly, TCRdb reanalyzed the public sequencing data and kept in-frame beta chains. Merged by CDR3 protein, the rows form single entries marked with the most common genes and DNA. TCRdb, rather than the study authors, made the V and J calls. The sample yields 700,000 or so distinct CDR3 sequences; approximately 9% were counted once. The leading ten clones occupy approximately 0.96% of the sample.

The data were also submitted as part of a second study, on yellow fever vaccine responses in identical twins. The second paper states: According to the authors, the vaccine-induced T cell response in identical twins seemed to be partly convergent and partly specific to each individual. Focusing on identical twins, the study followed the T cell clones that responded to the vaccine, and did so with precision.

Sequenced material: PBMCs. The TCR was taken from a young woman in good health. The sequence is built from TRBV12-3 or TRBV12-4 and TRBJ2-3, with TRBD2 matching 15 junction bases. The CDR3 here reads CASSLRTSGRGDTQYF. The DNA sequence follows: TGTGCCAGCAGTCTCCGGACTAGCGGGAGGGGTGATACGCAGTATTTT.